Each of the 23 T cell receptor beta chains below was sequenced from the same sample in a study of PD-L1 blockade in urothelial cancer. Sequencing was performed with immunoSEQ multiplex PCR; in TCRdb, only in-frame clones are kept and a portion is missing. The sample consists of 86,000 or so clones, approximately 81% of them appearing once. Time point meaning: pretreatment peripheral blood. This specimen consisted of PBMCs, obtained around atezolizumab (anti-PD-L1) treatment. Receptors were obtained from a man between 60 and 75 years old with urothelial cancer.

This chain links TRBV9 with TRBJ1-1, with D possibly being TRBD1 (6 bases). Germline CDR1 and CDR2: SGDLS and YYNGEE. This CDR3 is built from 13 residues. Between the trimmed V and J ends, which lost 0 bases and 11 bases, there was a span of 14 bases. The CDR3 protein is CASSVVPAGEAFF. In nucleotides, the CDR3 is TGTGCCAGCAGCGTAGTCCCGGCAGGGGAGGCTTTCTTT.

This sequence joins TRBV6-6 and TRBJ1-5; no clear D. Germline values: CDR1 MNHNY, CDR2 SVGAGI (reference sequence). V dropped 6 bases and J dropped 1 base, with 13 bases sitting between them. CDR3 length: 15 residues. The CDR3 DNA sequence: TGTGCCAGCAGAGAGCAGGTCTTGAGCAATCAGCCCCAGCATTTT. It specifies CASREQVLSNQPQHF.

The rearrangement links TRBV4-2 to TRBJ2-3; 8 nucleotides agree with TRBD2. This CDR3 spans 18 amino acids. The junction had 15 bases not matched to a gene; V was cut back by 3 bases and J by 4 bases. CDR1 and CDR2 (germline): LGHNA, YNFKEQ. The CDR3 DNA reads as TGTGCCAGCAGCCACCGATCACAGAGCGGGAGTTGGGCAGATACGCAGTATTTT. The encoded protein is CASSHRSQSGSWADTQYF.

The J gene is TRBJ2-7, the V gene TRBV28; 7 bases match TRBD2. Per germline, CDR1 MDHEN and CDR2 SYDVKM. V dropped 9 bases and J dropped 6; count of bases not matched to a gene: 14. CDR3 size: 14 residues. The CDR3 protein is CASTLSGGRSEQYF. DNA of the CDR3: TGTGCCAGTACCTTGTCAGGCGGGAGATCCGAGCAGTACTTC.

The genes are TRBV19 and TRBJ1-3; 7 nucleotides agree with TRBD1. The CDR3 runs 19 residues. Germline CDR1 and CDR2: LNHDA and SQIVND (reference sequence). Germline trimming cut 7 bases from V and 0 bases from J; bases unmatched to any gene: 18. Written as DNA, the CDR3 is TGTGCCAGTATCCGGAGACAGGACAGGTTTTCGTTCTCTGGAAACACCATATATTTT. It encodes CASIRRQDRFSFSGNTIYF.

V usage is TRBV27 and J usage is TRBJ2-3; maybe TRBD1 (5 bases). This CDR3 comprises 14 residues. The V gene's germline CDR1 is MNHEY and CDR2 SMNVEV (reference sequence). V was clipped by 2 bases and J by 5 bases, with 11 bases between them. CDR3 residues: CASSLKGWVDTQYF. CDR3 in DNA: TGTGCCAGCAGTTTAAAGGGGTGGGTAGATACGCAGTATTTT.

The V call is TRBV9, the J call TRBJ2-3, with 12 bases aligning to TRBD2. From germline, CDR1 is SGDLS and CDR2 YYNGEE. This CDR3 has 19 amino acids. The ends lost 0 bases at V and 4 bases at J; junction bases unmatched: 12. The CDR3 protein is CASSVAFGGASGGADTQYF. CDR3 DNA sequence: TGTGCCAGCAGCGTAGCTTTTGGTGGAGCTAGCGGGGGGGCAGATACGCAGTATTTT.

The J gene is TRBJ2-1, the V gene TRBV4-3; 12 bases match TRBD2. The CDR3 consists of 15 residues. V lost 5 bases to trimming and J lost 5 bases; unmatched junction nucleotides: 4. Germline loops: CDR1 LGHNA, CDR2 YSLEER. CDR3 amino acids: CASSSSGRADNEQFF. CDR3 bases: TGCGCCAGCAGCTCTAGCGGGAGGGCTGACAATGAGCAGTTCTTC.

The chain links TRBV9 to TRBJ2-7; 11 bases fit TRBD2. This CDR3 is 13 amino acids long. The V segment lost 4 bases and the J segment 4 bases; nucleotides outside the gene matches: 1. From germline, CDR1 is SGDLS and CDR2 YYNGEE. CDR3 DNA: TGTGCCAGCAGCACTAGCGGGGGTTACGAGCAGTACTTC. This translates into CASSTSGGYEQYF.

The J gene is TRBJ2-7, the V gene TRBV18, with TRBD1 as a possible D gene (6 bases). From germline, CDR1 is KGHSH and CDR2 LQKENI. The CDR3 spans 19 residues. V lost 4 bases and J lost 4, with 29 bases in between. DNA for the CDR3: TGTGCCAGCTCACGCAATTCCCCTCCTTTGAGACAGGACCTTTACGAGCAGTACTTC. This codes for CASSRNSPPLRQDLYEQYF.

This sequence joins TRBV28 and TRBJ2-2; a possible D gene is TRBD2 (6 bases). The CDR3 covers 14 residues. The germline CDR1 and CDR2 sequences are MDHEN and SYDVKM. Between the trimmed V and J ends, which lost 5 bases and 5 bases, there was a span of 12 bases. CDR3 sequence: CASSRLVRTGELFF. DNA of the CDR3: TGTGCCAGCAGTCGACTAGTAAGGACCGGGGAGCTGTTTTTT. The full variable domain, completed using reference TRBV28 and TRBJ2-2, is DVKVTQSSRYLVKRTGEKVFLECVQDMDHENMFWYRQDPGLGLRLIYFSYDVKMKEKGDIPEGYSVSREKKERFSLILESASTNQTSMYLCASSRLVRTGELFFGEGSRLTVL.

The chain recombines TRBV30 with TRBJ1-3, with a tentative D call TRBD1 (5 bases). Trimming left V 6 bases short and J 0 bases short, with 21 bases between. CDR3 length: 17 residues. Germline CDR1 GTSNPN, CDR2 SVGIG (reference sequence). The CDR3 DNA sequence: TGTGCCTGCCATCTCAATCAGGTGGGGCTCTCTGGAAACACCATATATTTT. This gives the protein CACHLNQVGLSGNTIYF.

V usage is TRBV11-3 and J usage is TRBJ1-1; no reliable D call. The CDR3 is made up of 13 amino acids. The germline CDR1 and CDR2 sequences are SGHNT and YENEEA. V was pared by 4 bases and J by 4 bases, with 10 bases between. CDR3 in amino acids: CASSSLIATEAFF. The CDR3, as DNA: TGTGCCAGCAGCTCCTTAATAGCCACTGAAGCTTTCTTT.

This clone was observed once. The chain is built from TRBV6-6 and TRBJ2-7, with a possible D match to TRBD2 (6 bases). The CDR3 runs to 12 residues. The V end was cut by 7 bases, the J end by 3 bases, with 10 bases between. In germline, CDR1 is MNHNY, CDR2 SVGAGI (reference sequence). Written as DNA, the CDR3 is TGTGCCAGCACCACTAGCCACTACGAGCAGTACTTC. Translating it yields CASTTSHYEQYF.

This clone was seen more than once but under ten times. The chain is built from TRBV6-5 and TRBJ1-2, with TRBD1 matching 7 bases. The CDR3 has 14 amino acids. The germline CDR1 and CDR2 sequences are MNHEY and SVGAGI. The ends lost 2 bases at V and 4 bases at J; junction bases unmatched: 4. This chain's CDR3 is CASSYGRGVYGYTF. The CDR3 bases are TGTGCCAGCAGTTACGGCAGGGGGGTCTATGGCTACACCTTC.

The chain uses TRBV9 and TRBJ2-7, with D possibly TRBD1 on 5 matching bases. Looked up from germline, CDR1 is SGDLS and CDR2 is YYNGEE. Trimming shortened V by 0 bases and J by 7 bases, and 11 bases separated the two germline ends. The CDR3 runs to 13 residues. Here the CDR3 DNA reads TGTGCCAGCAGCGTAGATAGCAGGACAGAGCAGTACTTC. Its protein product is CASSVDSRTEQYF.

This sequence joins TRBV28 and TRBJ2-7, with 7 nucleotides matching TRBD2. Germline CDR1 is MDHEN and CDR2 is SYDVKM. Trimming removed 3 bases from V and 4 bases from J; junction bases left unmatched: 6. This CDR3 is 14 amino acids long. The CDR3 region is CASSLSQGGYEQYF. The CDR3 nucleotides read TGTGCCAGCAGTTTGTCCCAGGGAGGGTACGAGCAGTACTTC.

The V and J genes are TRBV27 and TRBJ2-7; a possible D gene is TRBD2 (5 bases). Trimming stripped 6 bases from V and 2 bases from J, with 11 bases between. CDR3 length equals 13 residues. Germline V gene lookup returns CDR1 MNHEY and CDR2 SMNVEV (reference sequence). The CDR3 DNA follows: TGTGCCAGCAGCCGGGAACCAGCCTACGAGCAGTACTTC. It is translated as CASSREPAYEQYF.

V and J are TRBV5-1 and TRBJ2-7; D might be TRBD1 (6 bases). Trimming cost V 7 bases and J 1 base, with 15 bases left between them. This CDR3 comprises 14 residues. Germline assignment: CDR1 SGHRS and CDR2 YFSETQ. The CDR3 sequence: CASHYGTSSYEQYF. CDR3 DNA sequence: TGCGCCAGCCATTACGGGACATCGTCCTACGAGCAGTACTTC. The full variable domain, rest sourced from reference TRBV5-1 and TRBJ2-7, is KAGVTQTPRYLIKTRGQQVTLSCSPISGHRSVSWYQQTPGQGLQFLFEYFSETQRNKGNFPGRFSGRQFSNSRSEMNVSTLELGDSALYLCASHYGTSSYEQYFGPGTRLTVT.

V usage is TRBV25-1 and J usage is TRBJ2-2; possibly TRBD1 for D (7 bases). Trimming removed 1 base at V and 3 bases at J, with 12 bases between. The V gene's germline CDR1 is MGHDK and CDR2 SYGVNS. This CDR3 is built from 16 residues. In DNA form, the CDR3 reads TGTGCCAGCAGTGAATCGGGCAGGGGGGACACCGGGGAGCTGTTTTTT. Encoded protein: CASSESGRGDTGELFF.

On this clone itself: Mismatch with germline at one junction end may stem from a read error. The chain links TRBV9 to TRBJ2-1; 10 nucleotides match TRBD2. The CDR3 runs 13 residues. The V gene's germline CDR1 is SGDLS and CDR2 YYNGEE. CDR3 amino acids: CASSVGTSEGGIF. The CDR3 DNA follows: TGTGCCAGCAGCGTTGGGACTAGCGAGGGGGGGATCTTC.

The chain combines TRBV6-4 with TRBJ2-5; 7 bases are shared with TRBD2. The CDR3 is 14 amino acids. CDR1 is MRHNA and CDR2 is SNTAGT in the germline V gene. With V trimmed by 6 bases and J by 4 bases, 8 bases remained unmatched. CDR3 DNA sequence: TGTGCCAGCAGCGTGCCGGGAGGATCAGAGACCCAGTACTTC. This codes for CASSVPGGSETQYF.

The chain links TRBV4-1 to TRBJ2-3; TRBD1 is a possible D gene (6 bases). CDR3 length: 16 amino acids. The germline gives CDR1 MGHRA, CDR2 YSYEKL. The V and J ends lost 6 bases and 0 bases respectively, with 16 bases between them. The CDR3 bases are TGCGCCAGCAGACAACAGGGTCTGTCTAGCACAGATACGCAGTATTTT. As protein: CASRQQGLSSTDTQYF.